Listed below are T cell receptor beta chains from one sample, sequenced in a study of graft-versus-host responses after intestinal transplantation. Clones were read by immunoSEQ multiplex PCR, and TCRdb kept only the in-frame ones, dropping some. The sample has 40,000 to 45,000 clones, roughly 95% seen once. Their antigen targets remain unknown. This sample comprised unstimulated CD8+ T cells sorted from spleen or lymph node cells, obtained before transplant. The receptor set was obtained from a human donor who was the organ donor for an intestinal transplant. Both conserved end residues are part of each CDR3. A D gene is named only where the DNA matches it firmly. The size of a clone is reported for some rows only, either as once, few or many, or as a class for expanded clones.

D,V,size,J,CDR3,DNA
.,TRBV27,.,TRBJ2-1,CASSPRAYNEQFF,TGTGCCAGCAGTCCCCGGGCCTACAATGAGCAGTTCTTC
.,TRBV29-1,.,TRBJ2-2,CSVEAGDSNTGELLF,TGCAGCGTTGAAGCGGGGGATTCGAACACCGGGGAGCTGCTTTTT
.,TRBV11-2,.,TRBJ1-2,CASSLEAGGNYGYTF,TGTGCCAGCAGCTTGGAGGCCGGGGGAAACTATGGCTACACCTTC
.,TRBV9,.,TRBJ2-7,CASSLWPLSYEQYF,TGTGCCAGCAGCCTCTGGCCCCTTTCCTACGAGCAGTACTTC
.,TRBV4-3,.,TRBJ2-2,CASSQDRVLTAPGELFF,TGCGCCAGCAGCCAAGATCGAGTATTGACTGCCCCCGGGGAGCTATTTTTT
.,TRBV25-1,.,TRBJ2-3,CASSDDSTSTDTQYF,TGTGCCAGCAGTGACGACAGTACTAGCACAGATACGCAGTATTTT
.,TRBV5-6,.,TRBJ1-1,CASSPPGNTEAFF,TGTGCCAGCAGCCCTCCCGGTAACACTGAAGCTTTCTTT
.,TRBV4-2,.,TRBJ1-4,CASSRVPGTGTEKLFF,TGTGCCAGCAGCCGGGTCCCCGGAACAGGGACTGAAAAACTGTTTTTT
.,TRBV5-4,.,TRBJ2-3,CASSYASGITDTQYF,TGTGCCAGCAGTTATGCCTCGGGGATCACAGATACGCAGTATTTT
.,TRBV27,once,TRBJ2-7,CASSHGVNTYEQYF,TGTGCCAGCAGCCACGGAGTAAATACCTACGAGCAGTACTTC
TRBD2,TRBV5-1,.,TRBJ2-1,CASSLGGGANNEQFF,TGCGCCAGCAGCTTGGGCGGGGGGGCGAACAATGAGCAGTTCTTC
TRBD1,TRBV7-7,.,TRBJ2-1,CASSLGTGGNEQFF,TGTGCTAGCAGCTTAGGTACAGGGGGCAATGAGCAGTTCTTC
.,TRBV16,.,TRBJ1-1,CASSQVKTGPEAFF,TGTGCCAGCAGCCAAGTAAAGACAGGTCCAGAAGCTTTCTTT
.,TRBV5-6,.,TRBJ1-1,CASSASLREAVAEAFF,TGTGCCAGCAGCGCCTCACTGCGAGAGGCCGTCGCTGAAGCTTTCTTT
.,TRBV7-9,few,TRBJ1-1,CASSLDRAGEAFF,TGTGCCAGCAGCTTAGACAGGGCCGGTGAAGCTTTCTTT
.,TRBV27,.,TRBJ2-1,CASSLGGNEQFF,TGTGCCAGCAGTTTAGGGGGGAATGAGCAGTTCTTC
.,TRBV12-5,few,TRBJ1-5,CASGLASGQPQHF,TGTGCTAGTGGTTTGGCCTCGGGTCAGCCCCAGCATTTT